The rows below give T cell receptor beta chains drawn from one sample of a study of CXCR3-negative and CXCR3-positive naive CD8 T cells. TCRdb reprocessed the 5' RACE reads and keeps a single row for each CDR3 protein, giving no DNA. This table holds about 120,000 distinct CDR3 sequences. Sequencing was done on a sample of naive CXCR3+ CD8+ T cells from blood. Source of these receptors: a human donor in good health. Some clones in this sample may be carry-over from other donors' samples. The CDR3 runs from the conserved cysteine through the conserved F or W.

J gene: TRBJ1-2; V gene: TRBV7-2; CDR3 protein: CASSWTGLMYGYTF
J gene: TRBJ2-5; V gene: TRBV20-1; CDR3 protein: CSASLGLAGGRLQETQYF
J gene: TRBJ2-1; V gene: TRBV27; CDR3 protein: CASSRGGHANEQFF
J gene: TRBJ2-6; V gene: TRBV27; CDR3 protein: CASSQYPGANVLTF
J gene: TRBJ1-2; V gene: TRBV28; CDR3 protein: CASSPRAYGYTF
J gene: TRBJ2-1; V gene: TRBV5-4; CDR3 protein: CASSLYNERFF
J gene: TRBJ2-1; V gene: TRBV4-1; CDR3 protein: CASSQGSLSSYNEQFF
J gene: TRBJ2-7; V gene: TRBV19; CDR3 protein: CASSPGLAIYEQYF
J gene: TRBJ2-5; V gene: TRBV27; CDR3 protein: CASSRSSTETQYF
J gene: TRBJ1-2; V gene: TRBV5-1; CDR3 protein: CASSLGGHNYGYTF
J gene: TRBJ2-7; V gene: TRBV7-9; CDR3 protein: CASSPSPVTGNEQYF
J gene: TRBJ2-1; V gene: TRBV6-5; CDR3 protein: CASTYDLSSYNEQFF
J gene: TRBJ2-2; V gene: TRBV29-1; CDR3 protein: CSVQTPTGELFF
J gene: TRBJ2-7; V gene: TRBV7-9; CDR3 protein: CASSFQPFGPGQENEQYF
J gene: TRBJ2-5; V gene: TRBV29-1; CDR3 protein: CSVDHWGSGGFQETQYF
J gene: TRBJ2-7; V gene: TRBV5-5; CDR3 protein: CASSFSSLSGNTYEQYF
J gene: TRBJ2-1; V gene: TRBV2; CDR3 protein: CASSGAGGSYNEQFF
J gene: TRBJ2-7; V gene: TRBV15; CDR3 protein: CATSRSLHEQYF
J gene: TRBJ2-2; V gene: TRBV3-1; CDR3 protein: CASSQAQDRNTGELFF
J gene: TRBJ2-1; V gene: TRBV5-1; CDR3 protein: CASSLNGGTGTYNEQFF
J gene: TRBJ1-5; V gene: TRBV12-3/TRBV12-4; CDR3 protein: CASSLSTNQPQHF
J gene: TRBJ2-7; V gene: TRBV20-1; CDR3 protein: CSAIPSISENEQYF
J gene: TRBJ2-7; V gene: TRBV15; CDR3 protein: CATSRDRVRTYEQYF
J gene: TRBJ2-1; V gene: TRBV7-9; CDR3 protein: CASSLVGTGVSNEQFF
J gene: TRBJ1-1; V gene: TRBV7-9; CDR3 protein: CASSLPVGQNTEAFF
J gene: TRBJ2-1; V gene: TRBV5-1; CDR3 protein: CASRPTSGGAAYNEQFF
J gene: TRBJ2-5; V gene: TRBV28; CDR3 protein: CASSFLAGGQETQYF
J gene: TRBJ2-7; V gene: TRBV4-3; CDR3 protein: CASSQVGEGIGVHEQYF
J gene: TRBJ2-2; V gene: TRBV2; CDR3 protein: CASSGVFTGELFF
J gene: TRBJ1-2; V gene: TRBV6-4; CDR3 protein: CASFHESGVNYGYTF
J gene: TRBJ2-2; V gene: TRBV11-2; CDR3 protein: CASSTWDSNTGELFF
J gene: TRBJ1-5; V gene: TRBV27; CDR3 protein: CASSLRGANQPQHF
J gene: TRBJ2-3; V gene: TRBV7-3; CDR3 protein: CASSLTGGEDTQYF
J gene: TRBJ2-1; V gene: TRBV5-1; CDR3 protein: CASSLVMGIGSDEQFF
J gene: TRBJ1-5; V gene: TRBV15; CDR3 protein: CATSRTRGDNQPQHF
J gene: TRBJ2-3; V gene: TRBV19; CDR3 protein: CASSIADTQYF
J gene: TRBJ2-7; V gene: TRBV20-1; CDR3 protein: CSATLGGDFGEQYF
J gene: TRBJ2-7; V gene: TRBV9; CDR3 protein: CASSRTGRSYEQYF
J gene: TRBJ2-1; V gene: TRBV10-3; CDR3 protein: CAISARGTGEQFF
J gene: TRBJ2-7; V gene: TRBV27; CDR3 protein: CASSLSASGSYEQYF
J gene: TRBJ2-5; V gene: TRBV7-9; CDR3 protein: CASSFVFRLAGAETQYF
J gene: TRBJ2-2; V gene: TRBV6-2/TRBV6-3; CDR3 protein: CASSYEGQLTGELFF
J gene: TRBJ1-2; V gene: TRBV9; CDR3 protein: CASSVGTGLYGYTF
J gene: TRBJ2-7; V gene: TRBV29-1; CDR3 protein: CSVENGLVDEQYF
J gene: TRBJ2-1; V gene: TRBV28; CDR3 protein: CASSRLAGAYHNEQFF
J gene: TRBJ2-7; V gene: TRBV11-2; CDR3 protein: CASSPTGTGGLEQYF
J gene: TRBJ2-2; V gene: TRBV7-3; CDR3 protein: CASSFDGTTTELFF
J gene: TRBJ2-1; V gene: TRBV5-1; CDR3 protein: CASNLGGGRSYNEQFF
J gene: TRBJ2-1; V gene: TRBV12-3/TRBV12-4; CDR3 protein: CASSSPGTGGRHEQFF
J gene: TRBJ2-7; V gene: TRBV12-3/TRBV12-4; CDR3 protein: CASSGTGTAQYF
J gene: TRBJ2-1; V gene: TRBV5-1; CDR3 protein: CASSSPGLAEQFF
J gene: TRBJ2-5; V gene: TRBV6-2/TRBV6-3; CDR3 protein: CASSQGYQETQYF
J gene: TRBJ2-1; V gene: TRBV29-1; CDR3 protein: CSVEWLLAGGPGEQFF